This T cell receptor (beta chain) was identified in a study of cytomegalovirus exposure and HLA in healthy donors (dated by TCRdb to 2016 to 2017). Some background on the complete study: An earlier analysis of under 600 of the donors reported more than 250 Gb of sequence data and 100 million to 140 million unique TCR beta sequences from around 200 million T cells. An early release covering roughly 600 HLA-typed donors comprised approximately 290 gigabases of sequencing data and tens of millions of unique TCR sequences. Of the approximately 370 genotyped donors, 70% to 90% were placed in the genetic ancestry cluster associated with self-reported Caucasian donors. The study aimed to test whether signatures of past pathogen exposure could be identified by cataloging public T cell receptors. The study used immunosequencing to profile the T cell repertoires of 670 or so subjects and linked those repertoires to cytomegalovirus serostatus. In addition to the first cohort of hundreds of subjects, a separate validation cohort of 130 or so different subjects was used. The study combined high-throughput TCR immunosequencing, statistical association of individual TCRs with disease status, and machine learning to predict cytomegalovirus infection status. In a later analysis, previously published TCR beta repertoires from 600 to 850 donors were re-analyzed and high-resolution HLA genotyping was added so that TCR occurrence patterns could be studied. The later analysis used no new phenotypic data to find candidate immune exposures, relying instead on TCR beta sequences and their occurrence across donors. An earlier analysis of some 600 of the donors applied high-throughput TCR beta sequencing to assess whether each TCR beta V gene segment acted as functional or pseudogenic. Donor age, sex, ethnicity and CMV serostatus were compiled alongside the repertoire data. A later genetic analysis took genome-wide SNP genotypes for about 55% of the roughly 700 donors and used that subset as a discovery cohort. Every repertoire in the discovery cohort had been generated on one and the same sequencing platform. HLA typing covered class I and class II loci at four-digit resolution. Typing coverage differed by locus: A, B, C, DRB1 and DQB1 were typed in about 620-630 donors, DQA1 in approximately 520, DPA1 in roughly 590, and DPB1 in just under 480. Roughly five DR-DQ haplotypes were handled as single units for association and clustering, since linkage in the cohort was strong. On average, around 240,000 unique TCR beta nucleotide sequences were sequenced per donor among more than 350 genotyped donors of the cohort, with roughly 18% of those sequences being non-productive.

The cohort comprised around 690 healthy bone marrow donors. At the time of sampling, all cohort members were nominally healthy, though unrecorded immune exposures were likely present. The donor tested CMV seropositive and was one of the 289 seropositive cohort members. A peripheral blood sample was provided by each donor, and peripheral blood mononuclear cells were used for TCR beta sequencing. Genomic DNA was extracted from the blood cell samples with the Qiagen DNeasy Blood Extraction Kit. Concerning this clone: The target of this receptor is not known. No quality values exist for individual bases; no much larger clone is one base distant.

Points the paper makes about the study in general: According to the authors, the approach could potentially be generalized to other disease states and immunological phenotypes. For the cohort, immune exposure information was limited to CMV serostatus. The sequencing pipeline was judged likely to have produced a cluster of highly shared sequence variants as a technical artifact. Because HLA typing was missing for some donors at each locus, association tests included only the typed subset. A further reported finding was that TCR beta sequences accurately predicted the HLA-A and HLA-B alleles for most subjects in the first cohort. Most CMV-associated TCR beta chains appeared to be HLA-restricted in a later analysis, and the HLA associations seemed to be driven largely by CMV exposure. V-gene and J-gene trimming of TCR beta chains was associated with a missense DCLRE1C variant in a later genetic analysis, and the association was replicated in an independent cohort. The study gave a list of 150 to 200 TCR beta chains associated with cytomegalovirus. The earlier analysis of around 600 of the donors excluded around 17 rarely observed V segments, including chromosome 9 orphons, because counts were too low. A later analysis associated 15,000 or so TCR beta sequences with specific HLA alleles at a false discovery rate of 0.05. Three of the identified cytomegalovirus-associated TCR beta chains were confirmed in vitro to be specific for cytomegalovirus antigens. A later analysis found that TCR association rates varied across HLA loci, with DRB1 alleles showing the most associated TCRs and HLA-C alleles the fewest. According to a later genetic analysis, donors in an Asian-associated ancestry cluster had fewer N-insertions in productive TCRs than the approximately 610-donor mean. While some public TCRs were present in many individuals, most TCR sequences turned up only very rarely across donors. In a later analysis, HLA-associated TCR beta chains showed more clonal expansion and lower generation probabilities than non-associated chains that were equally common. In this cohort, only TCR beta chains were sequenced, and detectable features were limited by the absence of alpha or paired-chain data. Correlated functional status among segregating V segments might reflect linkage disequilibrium, but an unknown experimental factor could not be ruled out. The classifier was reported to diagnose cytomegalovirus status with high specificity and sensitivity in both the original and validation cohorts. In an earlier analysis of some 640 of the donors, most TCR beta V segments were observed in productive rearrangements about 90% or about 30% of the time, broadly matching IMGT annotations. Roughly uniform sequencing depth across donors was assumed in presence/absence analyses, although this assumption may not hold. According to a later analysis, parvovirus B19, influenza, CMV and Epstein-Barr virus appeared linked to several top co-occurrence clusters. When HLA alleles, especially DR and DQ, strongly co-occurred, TCR associations were difficult to assign to individual alleles.

Library construction relied on the immunoSEQ multiplex PCR assay. For the multiplex PCR, a mixture combining 60 forward primers for TCR Vbeta segments and 13 reverse primers for TCR Jbeta segments was used. The CDR3 region of rearranged TCR beta genes was amplified from genomic DNA with a multiplex PCR assay. The Illumina HiSeq System was used to sequence the amplified TCR beta libraries as 87-base-pair reads. The published analysis was carried out like this. Across the 500 to 850 repertoires, a later analysis counted 60 million to 90 million unique TCR beta chains, roughly 11 million of which were shared by at least two donors. Raw reads were error-corrected and collapsed into unique sequences by a nearest-neighbor algorithm in which closely related sequences were merged to remove PCR and sequencing errors. CDR3 sequences were aligned to IMGT reference sequences to assign V, D and J gene segments. Each retained sequence needed at least a six-nucleotide match to both a V gene segment and a J gene segment. A rearrangement counted as productive if the CDR3 had no stop codons and remained in frame with V and J, and every other rearrangement counted as non-productive. CDR3 was defined according to IMGT convention as the region running from the second conserved V-encoded cysteine to the conserved J-encoded phenylalanine. In an earlier analysis of more than 550 of the donors, sequences lacking an unambiguous match to a single V gene segment were excluded. An earlier analysis of 500 to 700 of the donors classified V segments as functional when productive rearrangements were above 56.7% and as segregating when the standard deviation between donors was above 5%. A statistical classification framework was built for diagnosing cytomegalovirus status from the catalog of TCR beta chain sequences. In a later analysis, V and J genes were assigned by comparing TCR nucleotide sequences against IMGT/GENE-DB human TR gene sequences. The TCRdist pipeline was used in a later analysis to assign CDR3 sequences and most-parsimonious VDJ recombination scenarios. In a later analysis, each TCR beta chain was defined by its CDR3 amino acid sequence together with its V-gene family, and reads lacking a unique V-gene family were excluded. To address suspected cross-contamination and a sequencing artifact, a later analysis removed a few hundred highly shared, low-generation-probability nucleotide sequences. In a later analysis, a clonal expansion index was calculated for each public chain from normalized within-repertoire ranks of inferred template counts. In a later analysis, generation probabilities were computed with a VDJ recombination model fitted to out-of-frame rearrangements, and the resulting probabilities were checked against IGoR. In a later analysis, TCR-TCR, TCR-HLA and TCR-CMV co-occurrence was scored with hypergeometric tests, and a repertoire-size bias correction was applied to TCR pairs. A later analysis estimated false discovery rates by permuting HLA or CMV assignments 20 times. In a later analysis, co-occurring TCRs were grouped with DBSCAN, and TCRdist sequence similarity was added when clustering was performed within HLA-allele-positive subsets. Repertoires with fewer than 30,000 or more than 120,000 public chains were left out of co-occurrence clustering, as were five repertoires with anomalous nucleotide sharing. TCRdb provides this immuneACCESS table in a form limited to in-frame rearrangements. Some clones are lacking; in checked studies, under half of them reflect an unresolved V gene, and why the rest are absent is not known. V and J calls and clone size are copied from that table; D and trimming were computed from the DNA. A total of 120,000 to 150,000 clones appear in this sample, around three quarters of them only once. The ten largest account for approximately 6.3% of the sample.

Sample: PBMCs. This sequence was found in a man in his forties or fifties in good health and CMV-seropositive.

The CDR3 here reads CASSLRASALSASTDTQYF. The sequence in DNA is TGTGCCAGCTCACTGCGGGCTAGCGCGTTGTCCGCTAGCACAGATACGCAGTATTTT. Recombination connected TRBV18 to TRBJ2-3, with TRBD2 tentatively as D gene (6 bases match). The germline ends are 23 bases apart after V is trimmed by 4 bases and J by 0 bases. Based on the germline V gene, the CDR1 and CDR2 sequences are KGHSH and LQKENI. Including cysteine and phenylalanine, the CDR3 has 19 amino acids. The DNA shown is the 57-base CDR3, in frame from base 1.